This T cell receptor (beta chain) was identified in a study of blood T cell repertoires in COVID-19. This study enrolled people aged about 18 to 90 from about two dozen US geographic areas. The CDR3 totals 16 residues. V was clipped by 6 bases and J by 7 bases; unmatched bases: 9. The germline V gene has CDR1 SNHLY and CDR2 FYNNEI. Original processing notes: Reference gene primer amplification yielded estimated nucleated cell counts. The repertoire was sequenced with immunoSEQ multiplex PCR; TCRdb's copy has only in-frame clones and lacks some. The DNA gave D and trimming, while V, J and clone size come from that table. The sample holds under 350,000 clones, 89% seen once.

V usage is TRBV2 and J usage is TRBJ2-1; 13 bases line up with TRBD2. This receptor was identified in an older woman who had recovered from COVID-19. Sequencing was carried out using PBMCs or T cells enriched from blood (not recorded which). The CDR3 DNA sequence: TGTGCCAGCAGCCCTGCCCTACTAGCGGGGGGGAATGAGCAGTTCTTC. Encoded protein: CASSPALLAGGNEQFF. Filled out from reference TRBV2 and TRBJ2-1, the complete variable domain reads EPEVTQTPSHQVTQMGQEVILRCVPISNHLYFYWYRQILGQKVEFLVSFYNNEISEKSEIFDDQFSVERPDGSNFTLKIRSTKLEDSAMYFCASSPALLAGGNEQFFGPGTRLTVL.